This T cell receptor beta chain was recorded in a study of read filtering for tumor transcriptome and immune sequencing (TCRdb year 2020). For the wider study: The cohort was composed of 17 to 20 male and about 14 female patients, with a mean age of about 68 years and an age range of roughly 47 to 90. Under revised international staging, about eight patients fell into R-ISS I, 15 or so into R-ISS II and roughly 7 into R-ISS III. After DNase treatment, whole-transcriptome libraries were prepared with the TruSeq RNA Access Library Prep Kit. A main aim was a read-filtering strategy for immune repertoire data, specifically whether clonotypes supported by a single read should be removed. TCR-region mapped reads per sample ranged from about 3.5 to 10.27 million with IR-seq versus only about 85 to 1273 with RNA-seq. Using the same bone marrow samples, the study compared TCR repertoires obtained by targeted immune repertoire sequencing with those obtained by bulk whole-transcriptome sequencing. Overall study outcomes, separate from this receptor: Rather than purified T cells, the sorted CD138-negative fraction was a mixed bone marrow immune population. The correlation between IR-seq and RNA-seq shared clonotype proportions was increased by removal of single-read clonotypes. Clonotypes were captured by IR-seq at much higher depth and more reliably than by RNA-seq, and smaller IR-seq throughput was sufficient for identification of most shared clonotypes. In IR-seq, single-read clonotypes were roughly 82% of clonotypes but approximately 3.5% of total reads; in RNA-seq they were about 68% of clonotypes and less than 45% of reads.

Taken from cysteine to phenylalanine, the CDR3 has 17 residues. Only the CDR3 DNA is retained, 51 bases long and in frame from the first base. According to the germline V gene (reference sequence), CDR1 reads DFQATT and CDR2 reads SNEGSKA. The V and J ends are trimmed by 1 base and 5 bases, leaving 20 bases between them. This clonotype appeared many times. Its cognate antigen has yet to be identified. Per-nucleotide qualities are absent, and no much larger clonotype sits a single base away. TCR libraries were built from roughly 400 ng RNA with the Immunoverse kit, using molecular barcoded adaptors covering alpha/delta and beta/gamma chains. TCR library preparation used the same RNA that went into transcriptome sequencing. An Illumina HiSeq 4000 with 2 x 150 cycles was used to sequence the TCR libraries. Turning to the authors' computational methods: With MiXCR, TCR reads were aligned to human V, D, J and C references and assembled into CDR3 clonotypes, with quality filtering and error correction included. The tcR package in R was used for analysis of clonotype counts and gene usage diversity. For inspection of raw mapping reads, RNA-seq reads were mapped by STAR aligner version 2.5.3a onto GRCh37 of the human genome. IR-seq fastq files were randomly downsampled with Seqtk 1.3 to test the effect of sequencing depth on detected clonotypes. TCRdb handled the public reads itself, with Q25 trimming in fastp and clone calling in MiXCR, and kept productive beta chains. Rows merge per CDR3 protein into single entries with the most common DNA and genes. V and J calls and clone size were set by TCRdb, not the authors. The sample yields 35,000 to 40,000 distinct CDR3 sequences; approximately 15% were counted once. The top ten hold about two fifths of the sample.

Every patient had bone marrow sampled at the time of active disease. Ficoll-Hypaque density gradient centrifugation was used to isolate the bone marrow mononuclear cells. To remove myeloma plasma cells, the cells were labeled with CD138 magnetic microbeads on a MACS separator, and CD138-negative cells were then collected by negative selection. Purity of the isolated cells was checked by flow cytometry on an Attune NxT using CD138 antibodies. TRIzol reagent was used to extract total RNA, which was then quantified with a NanoDrop spectrophotometer. For each patient, paired RNA-seq and IR-seq were run on the CD138-negative bone marrow sample from that patient.

The V gene is TRBV20-1 and the J gene is TRBJ2-2; the D gene is unclear. Sequences were obtained from a population of CD138-negative cells sorted from bone marrow. The intended sense of this specimen's cell subset or site label: bone marrow mononuclear cells depleted of CD138+ plasma/myeloma cells by negative magnetic selection. This TCR came from a donor at least 40 years old with multiple myeloma. In nucleotide form, the sequence is TGCAGTGCTAGAGCGGCTGGGCAGGCCACGAGGACCGGGGAGCTGTTTTTT. The encoded protein is CSARAAGQATRTGELFF.